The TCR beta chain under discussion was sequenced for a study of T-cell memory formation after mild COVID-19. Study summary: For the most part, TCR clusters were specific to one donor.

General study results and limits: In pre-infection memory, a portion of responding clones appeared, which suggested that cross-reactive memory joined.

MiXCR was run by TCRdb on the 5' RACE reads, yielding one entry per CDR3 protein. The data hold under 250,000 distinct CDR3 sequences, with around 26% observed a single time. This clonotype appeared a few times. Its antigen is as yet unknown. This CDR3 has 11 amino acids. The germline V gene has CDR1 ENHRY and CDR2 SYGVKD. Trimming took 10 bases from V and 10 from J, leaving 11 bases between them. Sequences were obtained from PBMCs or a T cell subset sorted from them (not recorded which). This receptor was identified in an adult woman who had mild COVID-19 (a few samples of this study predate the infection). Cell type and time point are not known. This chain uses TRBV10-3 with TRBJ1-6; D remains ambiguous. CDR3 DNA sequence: TGTGCCACCCTCGGCGGCTCACCCCTCCACTTT. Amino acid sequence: CATLGGSPLHF.